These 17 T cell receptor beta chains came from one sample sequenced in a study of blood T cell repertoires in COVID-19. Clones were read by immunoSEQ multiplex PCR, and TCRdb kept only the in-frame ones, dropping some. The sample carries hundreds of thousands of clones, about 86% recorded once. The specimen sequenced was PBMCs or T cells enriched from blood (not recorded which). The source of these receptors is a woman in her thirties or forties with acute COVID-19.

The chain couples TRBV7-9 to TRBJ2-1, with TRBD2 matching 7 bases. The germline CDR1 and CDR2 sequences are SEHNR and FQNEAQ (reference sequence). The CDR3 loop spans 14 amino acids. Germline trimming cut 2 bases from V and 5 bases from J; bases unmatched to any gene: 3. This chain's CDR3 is CASSLPGLNNEQFF. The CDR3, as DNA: TGTGCCAGCAGCTTACCGGGACTAAACAATGAGCAGTTCTTC.

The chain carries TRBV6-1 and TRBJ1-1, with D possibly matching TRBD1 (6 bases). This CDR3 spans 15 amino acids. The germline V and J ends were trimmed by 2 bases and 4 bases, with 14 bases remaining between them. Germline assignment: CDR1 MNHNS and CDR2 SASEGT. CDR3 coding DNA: TGTGCCAGCAGTGAAAACAGGGCTTCGAGCACTGAAGCTTTCTTT. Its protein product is CASSENRASSTEAFF.

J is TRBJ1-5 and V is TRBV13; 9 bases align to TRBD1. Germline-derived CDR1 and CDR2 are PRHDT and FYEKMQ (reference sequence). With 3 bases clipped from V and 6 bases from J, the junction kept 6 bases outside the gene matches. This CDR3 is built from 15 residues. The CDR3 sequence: CASSFRGQGIQPQHF. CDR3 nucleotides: TGTGCCAGCAGCTTCCGGGGACAGGGAATTCAGCCCCAGCATTTT.

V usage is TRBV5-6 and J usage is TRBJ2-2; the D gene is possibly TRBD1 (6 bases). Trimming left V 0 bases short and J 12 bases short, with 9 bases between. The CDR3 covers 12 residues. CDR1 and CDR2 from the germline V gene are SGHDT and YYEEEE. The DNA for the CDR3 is TGTGCCAGCAGCTTGGCTCAGGGGAAGCTGTTTTTT. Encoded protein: CASSLAQGKLFF.

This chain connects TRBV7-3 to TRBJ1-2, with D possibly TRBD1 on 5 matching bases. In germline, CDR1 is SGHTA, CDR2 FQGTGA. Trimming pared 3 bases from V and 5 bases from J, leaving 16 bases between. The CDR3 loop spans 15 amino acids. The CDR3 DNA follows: TGTGCCAGCAGCTTCGCCCAGGGTGGGAAGTATGGCTACACCTTC. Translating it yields CASSFAQGGKYGYTF.

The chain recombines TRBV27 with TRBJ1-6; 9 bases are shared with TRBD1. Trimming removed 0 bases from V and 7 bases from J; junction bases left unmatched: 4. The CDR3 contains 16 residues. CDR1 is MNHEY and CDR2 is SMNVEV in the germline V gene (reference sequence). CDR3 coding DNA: TGTGCCAGCAGTTTATCGGGACAGGGCCCAAATTCACCCCTCCACTTT. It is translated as CASSLSGQGPNSPLHF.

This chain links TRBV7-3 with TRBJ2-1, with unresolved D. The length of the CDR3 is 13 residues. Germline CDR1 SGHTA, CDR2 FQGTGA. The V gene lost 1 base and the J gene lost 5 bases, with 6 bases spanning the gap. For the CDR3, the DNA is TGTGCCAGCAGCTTAAATATTGACAATGAGCAGTTCTTC. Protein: CASSLNIDNEQFF.

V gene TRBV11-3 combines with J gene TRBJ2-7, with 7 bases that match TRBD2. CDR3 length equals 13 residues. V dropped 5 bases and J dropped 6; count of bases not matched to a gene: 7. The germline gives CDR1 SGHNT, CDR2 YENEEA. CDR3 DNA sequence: TGTGCCAGCAGCCGCATCGGCGGGGGCGAGCAGTACTTC. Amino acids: CASSRIGGGEQYF.

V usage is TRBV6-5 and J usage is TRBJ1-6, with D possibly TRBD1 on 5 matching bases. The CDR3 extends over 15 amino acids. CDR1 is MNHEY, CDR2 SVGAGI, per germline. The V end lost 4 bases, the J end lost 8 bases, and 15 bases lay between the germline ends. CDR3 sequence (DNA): TGTGCCAGCAGTTCGACGGGACGGAGGGATTCACCCCTCCACTTT. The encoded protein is CASSSTGRRDSPLHF.

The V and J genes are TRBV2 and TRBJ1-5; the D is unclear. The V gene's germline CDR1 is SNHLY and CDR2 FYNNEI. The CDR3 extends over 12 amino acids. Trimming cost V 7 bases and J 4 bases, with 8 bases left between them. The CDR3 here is CASKQINQPQHF. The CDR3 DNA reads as TGTGCCAGCAAGCAAATAAATCAGCCCCAGCATTTT.

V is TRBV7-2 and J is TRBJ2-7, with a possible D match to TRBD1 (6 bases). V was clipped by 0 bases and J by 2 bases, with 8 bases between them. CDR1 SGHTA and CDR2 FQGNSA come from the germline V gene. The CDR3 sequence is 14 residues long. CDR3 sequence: CASSLAPGAYEQYF. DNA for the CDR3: TGTGCCAGCAGCTTAGCGCCAGGGGCCTACGAGCAGTACTTC.

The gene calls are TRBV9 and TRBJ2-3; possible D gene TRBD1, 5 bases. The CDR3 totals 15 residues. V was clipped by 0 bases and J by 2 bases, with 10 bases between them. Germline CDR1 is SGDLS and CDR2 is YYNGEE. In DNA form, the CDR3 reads TGTGCCAGCAGCGTAGATCTGGGGCTCACAGATACGCAGTATTTT. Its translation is CASSVDLGLTDTQYF.

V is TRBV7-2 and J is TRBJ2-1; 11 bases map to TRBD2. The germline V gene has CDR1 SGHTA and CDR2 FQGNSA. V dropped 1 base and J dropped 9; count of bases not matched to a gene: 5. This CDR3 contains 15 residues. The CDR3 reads CASSLEALAGGEQFF. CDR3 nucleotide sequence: TGTGCCAGCAGCTTAGAGGCTCTAGCGGGAGGTGAGCAGTTCTTC. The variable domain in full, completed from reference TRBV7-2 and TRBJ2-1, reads GAGVSQSPSNKVTEKGKDVELRCDPISGHTALYWYRQSLGQGLEFLIYFQGNSAPDKSGLPSDRFSAERTGGSVSTLTIQRTQQEDSAVYLCASSLEALAGGEQFFGPGTRLTVL.

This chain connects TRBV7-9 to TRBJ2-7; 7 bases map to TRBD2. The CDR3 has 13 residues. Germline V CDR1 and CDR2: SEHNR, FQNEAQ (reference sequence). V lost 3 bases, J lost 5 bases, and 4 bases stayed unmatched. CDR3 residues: CASSFRAGDEQYF. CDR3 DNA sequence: TGTGCCAGCAGCTTTAGGGCGGGAGACGAGCAGTACTTC.

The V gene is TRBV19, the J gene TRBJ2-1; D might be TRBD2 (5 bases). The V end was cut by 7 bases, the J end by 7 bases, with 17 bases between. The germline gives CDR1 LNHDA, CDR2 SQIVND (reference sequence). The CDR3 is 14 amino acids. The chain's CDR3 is CASTAGILGNEQFF. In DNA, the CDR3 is TGTGCCAGTACGGCCGGGATTCTAGGGAATGAGCAGTTCTTC.

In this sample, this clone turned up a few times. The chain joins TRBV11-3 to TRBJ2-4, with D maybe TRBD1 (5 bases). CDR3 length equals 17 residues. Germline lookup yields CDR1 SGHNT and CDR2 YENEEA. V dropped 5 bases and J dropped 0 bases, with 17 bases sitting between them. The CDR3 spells CASSPPTEILAKNIQYF. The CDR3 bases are TGTGCCAGCAGCCCCCCGACAGAGATTCTAGCCAAAAACATTCAGTACTTC.

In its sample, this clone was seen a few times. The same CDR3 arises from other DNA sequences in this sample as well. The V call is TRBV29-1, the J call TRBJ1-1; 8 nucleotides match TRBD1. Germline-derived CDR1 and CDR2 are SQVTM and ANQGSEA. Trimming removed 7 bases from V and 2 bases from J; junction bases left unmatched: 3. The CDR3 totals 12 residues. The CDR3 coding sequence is TGCAGCGCTGGACAGGGAAACACTGAAGCTTTCTTT. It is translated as CSAGQGNTEAFF.